This is a list of T cell receptor beta chains from one sample in a study of CD8+ T cells in alopecia areata. Sequenced by immunoSEQ multiplex PCR; TCRdb stores in-frame clones only, minus some. The sample contains some 180,000 clones, around 63% of which appear only once. The sample consisted of CD4+ T cells sorted from blood, taken at week 0. These receptors were obtained from a human donor with alopecia areata. Both conserved end residues are part of each CDR3. D genes are given only for firm matches. Clone size is given for some rows only: seen once, a few or many times, or a class if the clone is expanded.

J: TRBJ2-6; size: -; V: TRBV7-3; D: -; DNA: TGTGCCAGCAGCTTAACCTCTGGGGCCAACGTCCTGACTTTC; CDR3: CASSLTSGANVLTF
J: TRBJ1-1; size: -; V: TRBV14; D: -; DNA: TGTGCCAGCAGCCAAGATCGTCGAGCTTTCTTT; CDR3: CASSQDRRAFF
J: TRBJ2-7; size: -; V: TRBV19; D: -; DNA: TGTGCCAGTAGCTCCCAGGGCAACCCTGCCTACGAGCAGTACTTC; CDR3: CASSSQGNPAYEQYF
J: TRBJ2-7; size: -; V: TRBV20-1; D: -; DNA: TGCAGTGCCAGACAGATCCACGAGCAGTACTTC; CDR3: CSARQIHEQYF
J: TRBJ1-6; size: -; V: TRBV9; D: -; DNA: TGTGCCAGCAGCGAGGACACCTCACCCCTCCACTTT; CDR3: CASSEDTSPLHF
J: TRBJ1-5; size: -; V: TRBV30; D: TRBD1; DNA: TGTGCCTGTTCCGGGACAGGGGGTGGATTGGCTCAGCCCCAGCATTTT; CDR3: CACSGTGGGLAQPQHF
J: TRBJ1-4; size: -; V: TRBV7-2; D: TRBD1; DNA: TGTGCCAGCAGCTCTGGACAGGTTGCAACTAATGAAAAACTGTTTTTT; CDR3: CASSSGQVATNEKLFF
J: TRBJ1-6; size: -; V: TRBV9; D: -; DNA: TGTGCCAGCAGCACGAGGAATTCACCCCTCCACTTT; CDR3: CASSTRNSPLHF
J: TRBJ1-2; size: -; V: TRBV6-1; D: -; DNA: TGTGCCAGCAGTGAAAATCTGCGAAGCGGCTACACCTTC; CDR3: CASSENLRSGYTF
J: TRBJ1-1; size: -; V: TRBV29-1; D: -; DNA: TGCAGCGCCAGAACAGGAAACACTGAAGCTTTCTTT; CDR3: CSARTGNTEAFF
J: TRBJ1-1; size: few; V: TRBV29-1; D: -; DNA: TGCAGCGTTGGGCTGACAGACAAAGCTTTCTTT; CDR3: CSVGLTDKAFF
J: TRBJ2-5; size: -; V: TRBV29-1; D: TRBD1; DNA: TGCAGCGTTAAGGGGGCTGGATGGCAAGAGACCCAGTACTTC; CDR3: CSVKGAGWQETQYF
J: TRBJ2-2; size: -; V: TRBV6-1; D: TRBD1; DNA: TGTGCCAGCATGGGGACAGGGGGGAATGAGCTGTTTTTT; CDR3: CASMGTGGNELFF
J: TRBJ1-1; size: -; V: TRBV6-1; D: TRBD1; DNA: TGTGCCAGCAGAAGACAGGGAGGCACTGAAGCTTTCTTT; CDR3: CASRRQGGTEAFF
J: TRBJ2-2; size: -; V: TRBV7-3; D: TRBD2; DNA: TGTGCCACCTCGGGGGGACCAAACACCGGGGAGCTGTTTTTT; CDR3: CATSGGPNTGELFF
J: TRBJ2-3; size: -; V: TRBV20-1; D: -; DNA: TGCAGTGCTAGTTATGTAGATACGCAGTATTTT; CDR3: CSASYVDTQYF
J: TRBJ2-7; size: -; V: TRBV4-1; D: -; DNA: TGCGCCAGCAGCCCGGGGGGCAGTACCTACGAGCAGTACTTC; CDR3: CASSPGGSTYEQYF
J: TRBJ2-7; size: few; V: TRBV4-3; D: TRBD2; DNA: TGCGCCAGCAGCCAGTCGACGACTAGCACAACCTACGAGCAGTACTTC; CDR3: CASSQSTTSTTYEQYF
J: TRBJ1-3; size: few; V: TRBV5-5; D: TRBD1; DNA: TGTGCCAGCAGCTTGGAAGACAGGGTCAGTGGAAACACCATATATTTT; CDR3: CASSLEDRVSGNTIYF
J: TRBJ2-5; size: -; V: TRBV4-2; D: TRBD2; DNA: TGTGCCAGCAGCCAAGGAGAGAGCGGGGCGAACCAAGAGACCCAGTACTTC; CDR3: CASSQGESGANQETQYF
J: TRBJ2-1; size: -; V: TRBV29-1; D: TRBD2; DNA: TGCAGCTCCGGACTAGCGGGGGGACACAATGAGCAGTTCTTC; CDR3: CSSGLAGGHNEQFF
J: TRBJ2-4; size: -; V: TRBV9; D: -; DNA: TGTGCCAGCAGCCCTGGCCCGGGGACCGCAGCCAAAAACATTCAGTACTTC; CDR3: CASSPGPGTAAKNIQYF
J: TRBJ2-7; size: -; V: TRBV15; D: -; DNA: TGTGCCACCAGCAGAGATTACAAGGACAACTACGAGCAGTACTTC; CDR3: CATSRDYKDNYEQYF
J: TRBJ2-4; size: -; V: TRBV7-9; D: -; DNA: TGTGCCAGCAGCCCGCCTGGGAGTCTCGTAAACATTCAGTACTTC; CDR3: CASSPPGSLVNIQYF
J: TRBJ2-3; size: -; V: TRBV30; D: -; DNA: TGTGCCTGGAGTGTACGCGGTAGTACTTTAGATACGCAGTATTTT; CDR3: CAWSVRGSTLDTQYF
J: TRBJ2-5; size: -; V: TRBV6-1; D: TRBD1; DNA: TGTGCCAGCAGTGGGACGACAGGGTTAGAGACCCAGTACTTC; CDR3: CASSGTTGLETQYF
J: TRBJ2-7; size: few; V: TRBV29-1; D: TRBD1; DNA: TGCAGCGTCGTAGAGACCGGACAGGGGGTATACGAGCAGTACTTC; CDR3: CSVVETGQGVYEQYF